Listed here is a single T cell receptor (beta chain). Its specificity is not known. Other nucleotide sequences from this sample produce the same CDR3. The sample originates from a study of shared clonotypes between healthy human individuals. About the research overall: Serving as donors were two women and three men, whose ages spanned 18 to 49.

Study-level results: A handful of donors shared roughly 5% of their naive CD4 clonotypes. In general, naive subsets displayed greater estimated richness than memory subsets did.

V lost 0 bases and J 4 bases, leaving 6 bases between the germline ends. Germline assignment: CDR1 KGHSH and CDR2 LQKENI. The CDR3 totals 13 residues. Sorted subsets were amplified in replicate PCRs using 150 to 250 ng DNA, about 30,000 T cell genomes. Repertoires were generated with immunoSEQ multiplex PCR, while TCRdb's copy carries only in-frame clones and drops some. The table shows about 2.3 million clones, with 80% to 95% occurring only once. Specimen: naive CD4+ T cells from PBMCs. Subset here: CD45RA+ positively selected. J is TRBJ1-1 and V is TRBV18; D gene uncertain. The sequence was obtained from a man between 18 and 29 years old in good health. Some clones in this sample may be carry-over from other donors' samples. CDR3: CASSPPTRTEAFF. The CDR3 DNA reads TGTGCCAGCTCACCACCGACGCGCACTGAAGCTTTCTTT.